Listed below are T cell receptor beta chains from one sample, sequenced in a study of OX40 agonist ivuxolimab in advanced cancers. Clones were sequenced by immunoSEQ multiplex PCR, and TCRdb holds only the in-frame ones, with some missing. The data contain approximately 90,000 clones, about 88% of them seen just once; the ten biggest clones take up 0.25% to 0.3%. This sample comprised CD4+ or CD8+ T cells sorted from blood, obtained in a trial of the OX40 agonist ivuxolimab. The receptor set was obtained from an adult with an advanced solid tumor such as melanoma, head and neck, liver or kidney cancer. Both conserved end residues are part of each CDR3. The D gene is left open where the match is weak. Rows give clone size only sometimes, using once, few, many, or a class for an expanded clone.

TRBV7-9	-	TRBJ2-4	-	CASRPAPASAKNIQYF	TGTGCCAGCCGCCCCGCGCCCGCTTCGGCCAAAAACATTCAGTACTTC
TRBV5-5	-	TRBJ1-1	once	CASSSDTRYTEAFF	TGTGCCAGCAGCTCCGATACCCGATACACTGAAGCTTTCTTT
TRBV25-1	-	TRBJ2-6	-	CASSNPKLSGANVLTF	TGTGCCAGCAGTAATCCCAAGCTCTCTGGGGCCAACGTCCTGACTTTC
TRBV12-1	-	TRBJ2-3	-	CASSFAATTTDTQYF	TGTGCCAGCAGCTTTGCGGCTACTACCACAGATACGCAGTATTTT
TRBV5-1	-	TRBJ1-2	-	CASSLERGRVGGYGYTF	TGCGCCAGCAGCTTGGAGAGGGGCCGGGTTGGAGGCTATGGCTACACCTTC
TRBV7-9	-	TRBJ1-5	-	CASSPQGDQPQHF	TGTGCCAGCAGCCCTCAGGGAGATCAGCCCCAGCATTTT
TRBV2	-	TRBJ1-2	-	CASSPLGQRDYYGYTF	TGTGCCAGCAGTCCGCTCGGACAGCGGGATTACTATGGCTACACCTTC
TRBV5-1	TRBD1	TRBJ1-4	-	CASSIDRVAAEKLFF	TGCGCCAGCAGCATCGACAGGGTAGCGGCTGAAAAACTGTTTTTT
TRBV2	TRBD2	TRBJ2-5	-	CASSGTSGGAGTQYF	TGTGCCAGCAGTGGGACTAGCGGGGGGGCGGGGACCCAGTACTTC
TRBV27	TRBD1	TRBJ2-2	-	CASGRQGALTGELFF	TGTGCCAGCGGTCGTCAGGGGGCGCTGACCGGGGAGCTGTTTTTT
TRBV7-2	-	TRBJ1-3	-	CASSLATGRGNTIYF	TGTGCCAGCAGCTTAGCGACAGGACGGGGAAACACCATATATTTT
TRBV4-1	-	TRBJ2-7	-	CASSQGEGKRYEQYF	TGCGCCAGCAGCCAAGGGGAAGGGAAACGCTACGAGCAGTACTTC
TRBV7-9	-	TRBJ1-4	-	CASSSGTYEKLFF	TGTGCCAGCAGCTCGGGCACGTATGAAAAACTGTTTTTT
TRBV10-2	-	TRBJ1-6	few	CASSYRETNSPLHF	TGCGCCAGCAGTTACAGGGAGACGAATTCACCCCTCCACTTT
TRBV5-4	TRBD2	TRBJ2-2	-	CASSSPGGGPEGTGELFF	TGTGCCAGCAGCTCCCCGGGGGGGGGACCTGAAGGGACCGGGGAGCTGTTTTTT
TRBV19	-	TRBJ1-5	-	CATAGVGQPQHF	TGTGCCACGGCAGGGGTTGGTCAGCCCCAGCATTTT
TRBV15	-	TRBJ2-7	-	CATSRPGQGAREQYF	TGTGCCACCAGCAGACCGGGCCAAGGGGCCCGCGAGCAGTACTTC
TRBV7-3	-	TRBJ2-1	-	CASSIPGLHEQFF	TGTGCCAGCAGCATTCCGGGTCTCCATGAGCAGTTCTTC
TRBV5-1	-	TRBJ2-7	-	CASSLGGAKEYEQYF	TGCGCCAGCAGCTTGGGCGGGGCCAAAGAATACGAGCAGTACTTC
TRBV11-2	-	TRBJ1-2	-	CASSPSRAAYGYTF	TGTGCCAGCAGCCCCTCCCGGGCAGCCTATGGCTACACCTTC
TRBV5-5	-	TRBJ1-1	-	CASSWTAMNTEAFF	TGTGCCAGCAGCTGGACAGCAATGAACACTGAAGCTTTCTTT
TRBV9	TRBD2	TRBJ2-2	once	CASSRGLAGLATGELFF	TGTGCCAGCAGCCGGGGACTAGCGGGCTTAGCCACCGGGGAGCTGTTTTTT
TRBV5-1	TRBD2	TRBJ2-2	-	CASSFLAGGILANTGELFF	TGCGCCAGCAGCTTTCTAGCGGGGGGCATCCTAGCGAACACCGGGGAGCTGTTTTTT
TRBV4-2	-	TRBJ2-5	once	CASSLGGSQETQYF	TGTGCCAGCAGCCTAGGCGGATCGCAAGAGACCCAGTACTTC
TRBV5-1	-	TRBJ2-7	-	CASSLVLGGSGSYEQYF	TGCGCCAGCAGCTTGGTACTTGGGGGATCAGGGTCCTACGAGCAGTACTTC
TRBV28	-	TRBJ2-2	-	CASSLFRGGELFF	TGTGCCAGCAGTTTATTTCGAGGCGGGGAGCTGTTTTTT
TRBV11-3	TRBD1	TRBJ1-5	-	CASSYLMKGAHQPQHF	TGTGCCAGCAGCTACCTTATGAAGGGGGCACATCAGCCCCAGCATTTT
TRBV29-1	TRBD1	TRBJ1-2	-	CSVETVTGTGRRTNYGYTF	TGCAGCGTTGAAACGGTGACCGGGACAGGGCGTAGGACTAACTATGGCTACACCTTC